This T cell receptor beta chain comes out of a study of a mutant IDH1 vaccine in newly diagnosed glioma. For the study at large: Most had both radiotherapy and temozolomide beforehand; others had only one.

This CDR3 contains 13 residues. Germline CDR1 is KGHSH and CDR2 is LQKENI. The V gene end was trimmed by 8 bases and the J gene end by 5 bases; junction bases not matched to a gene: 3. TCRdb's table, derived via immunoSEQ multiplex PCR, lists solely in-frame clones and lacks some. The table records fewer than 45,000 clones, just under 80% of them present only once. Time point: baseline, week 1 (first vaccination visit). Regarding treatment: pre-vaccination baseline after standard-of-care therapy. The donor cohort comprised cases of new WHO grade 3 or 4 IDH1-mutant, ATRX-lost astrocytoma. The TCR originated in a man in his forties or fifties with glioma. Some clones in this sample may be carry-over from other donors' samples. The sequenced sample was PBMCs, obtained from a glioma patient treated with radiotherapy, temozolomide or both. The rearrangement uses TRBV18 and TRBJ1-5; 10 bases are a match to TRBD1. CDR3 nucleotide sequence: TGTGCCAGCCGGACAGGGGGGGATCAGCCCCAGCATTTT. Translation: CASRTGGDQPQHF.